The rows below give T cell receptor beta chains drawn from one sample of a study of blood T cell repertoires in COVID-19. Data came from immunoSEQ multiplex PCR; TCRdb stores just in-frame clones and leaves some out. This table has 200,000 to 300,000 clones, approximately 90% appearing once. Sequenced input: peripheral blood. The source of these receptors is a woman aged 40 to 49 with acute or convalescent COVID-19. The CDR3 runs from the conserved cysteine through the conserved F or W. D genes are given only for firm matches. For some rows the clone size is stated as once, few or many, or as a class when expanded; others skip it.

size: -
D: TRBD2
V: TRBV13
J: TRBJ2-3
DNA: TGTGCCAGCAGCCCGGGACTAGCGGGGGGGCCAGTTAACACAGATACGCAGTATTTT
CDR3: CASSPGLAGGPVNTDTQYF

size: -
D: TRBD2
V: TRBV19
J: TRBJ2-5
DNA: TGTGCCAGTAGTGGACGGGGGGGCGCGGAGACCCAGTACTTC
CDR3: CASSGRGGAETQYF

size: -
D: TRBD1
V: TRBV9
J: TRBJ2-6
DNA: TGTGCCAGCAGCGTCGGGACAGGGGGCTCTGGGGCCAACGTCCTGACTTTC
CDR3: CASSVGTGGSGANVLTF

size: -
D: TRBD1
V: TRBV27
J: TRBJ1-1
DNA: TGTGCCAGCAGTCCGCGCGTCAGGGGGCTGTTACAGGACACTGAAGCTTTCTTT
CDR3: CASSPRVRGLLQDTEAFF

size: -
D: TRBD2
V: TRBV3-1/TRBV3-2
J: TRBJ2-2
DNA: TGTGCCAGCAGCAGGAGGACTAGCGGGGGGGCGAACACCGGGGAGCTGTTTTTT
CDR3: CASSRRTSGGANTGELFF

size: -
D: -
V: TRBV4-2
J: TRBJ1-2
DNA: TGTGCCAGCAGCCAAGAGGCGGGAGGCTATGGCTACACCTTC
CDR3: CASSQEAGGYGYTF

size: -
D: -
V: TRBV18
J: TRBJ1-1
DNA: TGTGCCAGCTCACCAGAGACTTGGACTGAAGCTTTCTTT
CDR3: CASSPETWTEAFF

size: once
D: TRBD1
V: TRBV30
J: TRBJ1-5
DNA: TGTGCCTGGAGCGTACAGGGGAATCAGCCCCAGCATTTT
CDR3: CAWSVQGNQPQHF

size: -
D: -
V: TRBV6-6
J: TRBJ2-3
DNA: TGTGCCAGCAGTTACAGGGGGAGCACAGATACGCAGTATTTT
CDR3: CASSYRGSTDTQYF

size: few
D: TRBD1
V: TRBV5-1
J: TRBJ1-1
DNA: TGCGCCAGCAGCTTCCGGGACAGGAGGATGAACACTGAAGCTTTCTTT
CDR3: CASSFRDRRMNTEAFF

size: -
D: TRBD1
V: TRBV6-6
J: TRBJ1-2
DNA: TGTGCCAGCAGTAACAGGGGGCAAGCGGGCTACACCTTC
CDR3: CASSNRGQAGYTF

size: -
D: -
V: TRBV6-6
J: TRBJ1-3
DNA: TGTGCCAGCATGATACAGATCTCTGGAAACACCATATATTTT
CDR3: CASMIQISGNTIYF

size: -
D: TRBD2
V: TRBV9
J: TRBJ2-1
DNA: TGTGCCAGCAGTATTGCGGGGGGGATTTTGGATGAGCAGTTCTTC
CDR3: CASSIAGGILDEQFF

size: few
D: TRBD2
V: TRBV11-2
J: TRBJ2-3
DNA: TGTGCCAGCAGACCACTAGCGGGGGGGCCATATACGCAGTATTTT
CDR3: CASRPLAGGPYTQYF

size: -
D: TRBD1
V: TRBV7-9
J: TRBJ1-1
DNA: TGTGCCAGCAGCTTCGGACAGGGAGGGAACACTGAAGCTTTCTTT
CDR3: CASSFGQGGNTEAFF

size: -
D: TRBD2
V: TRBV5-1
J: TRBJ2-3
DNA: TGCGCCAGCAGATTCGGCGTCACTAGCGGGGCCACAGATACGCAGTATTTT
CDR3: CASRFGVTSGATDTQYF

size: -
D: -
V: TRBV6-5
J: TRBJ1-2
DNA: TGTGCCAGCAGTCACGAAATGAGCTATGGCTACACCTTC
CDR3: CASSHEMSYGYTF

size: -
D: -
V: TRBV6-5
J: TRBJ1-1
DNA: TGTGCCAGCAGCTCTACAGGTGCTGAAGCTTTCTTT
CDR3: CASSSTGAEAFF

size: -
D: TRBD1
V: TRBV18
J: TRBJ1-1
DNA: TGTGCCAGCTCATCGAACAGGGGGCCCACTGAAGCTTTCTTT
CDR3: CASSSNRGPTEAFF

size: -
D: -
V: TRBV12-5
J: TRBJ1-4
DNA: TGTGCTAGTGGTCCCCCAGGGAGGTTCGAAAAACTGTTTTTT
CDR3: CASGPPGRFEKLFF

size: -
D: TRBD1
V: TRBV5-1
J: TRBJ1-2
DNA: TGCGCCAGCAGCTTGGCCTCAGGGGGCTATGGCTACACCTTC
CDR3: CASSLASGGYGYTF

size: -
D: -
V: TRBV10-3
J: TRBJ1-4
DNA: TGTGCCATCAGTGAGCGCGCGAAAAGAACAACTAATGAAAAACTGTTTTTT
CDR3: CAISERAKRTTNEKLFF

size: -
D: -
V: TRBV6-5
J: TRBJ1-5
DNA: TGTGCCAGCGGTACACATCAGCCCCAGCATTTT
CDR3: CASGTHQPQHF

size: once
D: TRBD2
V: TRBV24-1
J: TRBJ2-1
DNA: TGTGCCACAGGACTAGCGGGGGGGGGCATCGACGAGCAGTTCTTC
CDR3: CATGLAGGGIDEQFF

size: -
D: TRBD1
V: TRBV4-1
J: TRBJ1-4
DNA: TGCGCCAGCAGCCAGCTGGACAGGGATGGCGAAAAACTGTTTTTT
CDR3: CASSQLDRDGEKLFF

size: -
D: TRBD2
V: TRBV24-1
J: TRBJ2-3
DNA: TGTGCCACTCAGAATGCGGCGGGGGTGGATACGCAGTATTTT
CDR3: CATQNAAGVDTQYF

size: -
D: TRBD2
V: TRBV5-1
J: TRBJ2-5
DNA: TGCGCCAGCCGCCTTGGGACTAGCGGGGGGTCGGATGCAGGGTACTTC
CDR3: CASRLGTSGGSDAGYF

size: -
D: -
V: TRBV5-1
J: TRBJ1-2
DNA: TGCGCCAGCAGCTTGGCCAGTCAGGTTGCTGGCTACACCTTC
CDR3: CASSLASQVAGYTF

size: once
D: TRBD1
V: TRBV24-1
J: TRBJ1-2
DNA: TGTGCCACCAGTGATTTGTTCGCCAGGGGGCCGGGTGGCTACACCTTC
CDR3: CATSDLFARGPGGYTF

size: -
D: TRBD1
V: TRBV7-2
J: TRBJ2-1
DNA: TGTGCCAGCAGCTCCGGGACAGGGGTCTACAATGAGCAGTTCTTC
CDR3: CASSSGTGVYNEQFF

size: -
D: -
V: TRBV5-1
J: TRBJ1-2
DNA: TGCGCCAGCAGCCCCCCTGGGGGGGACTATGGCTACACCTTC
CDR3: CASSPPGGDYGYTF

size: -
D: TRBD1
V: TRBV27
J: TRBJ1-6
DNA: TGTGCCAGCAGCGCAACCCCCGGGACAGAATTTATGAGCTCCTATAATTCACCCCTCCACTTT
CDR3: CASSATPGTEFMSSYNSPLHF

size: -
D: -
V: TRBV4-1
J: TRBJ1-6
DNA: TGCGCCAGCCGACAGGAATATAATTCACCCCTCCACTTT
CDR3: CASRQEYNSPLHF

size: -
D: TRBD1
V: TRBV18
J: TRBJ1-5
DNA: TGTGCCAGCTCGGGACAGGGGATCAATCAGCCCCAGCATTTT
CDR3: CASSGQGINQPQHF

size: -
D: TRBD2
V: TRBV5-4
J: TRBJ2-3
DNA: TGTGCCAGCAGCTTGTTGGGACTAGCGGGGGGGCCGAGGACAGATACGCAGTATTTT
CDR3: CASSLLGLAGGPRTDTQYF

size: -
D: TRBD1
V: TRBV10-3
J: TRBJ1-4
DNA: TGTGCCATCAGGGGGACAGGGCGCAACGAAAAACTGTTTTTT
CDR3: CAIRGTGRNEKLFF

size: once
D: TRBD1
V: TRBV10-3
J: TRBJ1-1
DNA: TGTGCCATCACCTCTCAGACAGGGAGCGAAGCTTTCTTT
CDR3: CAITSQTGSEAFF

size: -
D: TRBD1
V: TRBV6-1
J: TRBJ2-3
DNA: TGTGCCAGCAGTGAAAGGGGACAGGGGGATACGCAGTATTTT
CDR3: CASSERGQGDTQYF

size: -
D: TRBD1
V: TRBV27
J: TRBJ1-2
DNA: TGTGCCAGCAGTCCCGGACAGGGGCGCTATGGCTACACCTTC
CDR3: CASSPGQGRYGYTF

size: -
D: TRBD1
V: TRBV5-4
J: TRBJ1-2
DNA: TGTGCCAGCAGCTTGGGCTGGGACAGGGGCCAAGCTAACTATGGCTACACCTTC
CDR3: CASSLGWDRGQANYGYTF

size: -
D: -
V: TRBV11-2
J: TRBJ1-4
DNA: TGTGCCAGCAGCTTAAGTCGGGATCTAACTAATGAAAAACTGTTTTTT
CDR3: CASSLSRDLTNEKLFF

size: -
D: TRBD1
V: TRBV2
J: TRBJ2-4
DNA: TGTGCCAGCAGCGAGGGACAGGGGGCATCCATTCAGTACTTC
CDR3: CASSEGQGASIQYF

size: -
D: TRBD1
V: TRBV2
J: TRBJ2-1
DNA: TGTGCCAGCAGTGACAGGACAGGGAACTCCTACAATGAGCAGTTCTTC
CDR3: CASSDRTGNSYNEQFF

size: -
D: -
V: TRBV7-2
J: TRBJ1-5
DNA: TGTGCCAGCAGCTCGTCGGGTCGCGATCAGCCCCAGCATTTT
CDR3: CASSSSGRDQPQHF

size: -
D: -
V: TRBV19
J: TRBJ1-5
DNA: TGTGCCAGTGCCAAGGGGAGGGAGCCAACGGGCAATCAGCCCCAGCATTTT
CDR3: CASAKGREPTGNQPQHF

size: -
D: -
V: TRBV19
J: TRBJ2-5
DNA: TGTGCCAGTAGAAATACCGGGAGAACCGCGGAGACCCAGTACTTC
CDR3: CASRNTGRTAETQYF

size: -
D: -
V: TRBV12-3/TRBV12-4
J: TRBJ1-2
DNA: TGTGCCAGCAGTTCGACAGGCCCTTATGGCTACACCTTC
CDR3: CASSSTGPYGYTF

size: once
D: -
V: TRBV1
J: TRBJ2-5
DNA: TGCACCAGCAGCCCAGCGGGGGGTACGATGAAGGAGACCCAGTACTTC
CDR3: CTSSPAGGTMKETQYF

size: -
D: -
V: TRBV27
J: TRBJ2-3
DNA: TGTGCCAGCAGTTTCGGACTCCGGGGGGATACGCAGTATTTT
CDR3: CASSFGLRGDTQYF

size: -
D: -
V: TRBV6-1
J: TRBJ1-2
DNA: TGTGCCAGCAGTGCCCCTCCGATGTGGACAGCTTATGGCTACACCTTC
CDR3: CASSAPPMWTAYGYTF

size: -
D: TRBD1
V: TRBV27
J: TRBJ1-1
DNA: TGTGCCAGCAGTTCAAAGCTTACAGGGGGCCGAACTGAAGCTTTCTTT
CDR3: CASSSKLTGGRTEAFF

size: -
D: -
V: TRBV9
J: TRBJ2-2
DNA: TGTGCCAGCAGTCTCGGAGCGGGCACCGGGGAGCTGTTTTTT
CDR3: CASSLGAGTGELFF

size: -
D: -
V: TRBV7-2
J: TRBJ1-6
DNA: TGTGCCAGCAGCTTAGCCCTTTATGGGGCGTTAATGGGATCACCCCTCCACTTT
CDR3: CASSLALYGALMGSPLHF

size: -
D: TRBD1
V: TRBV6-1
J: TRBJ1-5
DNA: TGTGCCAGCAGTGAAGACAGGGGGGCTTATCAGCCCCAGCATTTT
CDR3: CASSEDRGAYQPQHF

size: -
D: -
V: TRBV9
J: TRBJ1-5
DNA: TGTGCCAGCAGCTCCGAGGGTCAGCCCCAGCATTTT
CDR3: CASSSEGQPQHF